A single sample is the source of the 27 T cell receptor beta chains below, sequenced in a study of blood T cell repertoires in COVID-19. Assay: immunoSEQ multiplex PCR; the TCRdb copy retains only in-frame clones and omits some. The table shows 250,000 to 300,000 clones, with 89% occurring only once. Material: peripheral blood. These receptors came from a woman in her thirties or forties who had recovered from COVID-19.

This clone was observed a single time. The chain links TRBV11-3 to TRBJ1-2, with 7 bases aligning to TRBD1. The trim removed 5 bases at V and 2 bases at J, leaving 8 bases unmatched. The CDR3 contains 15 residues. Germline CDR1 is SGHNT and CDR2 is YENEEA. The CDR3 nucleotides read TGTGCCAGCAGCCCTCCAGGGGGACCAAACTATGGCTACACCTTC. This gives the protein CASSPPGGPNYGYTF. Full variable domain (remainder filled in from reference TRBV11-3 and TRBJ1-2): EAGVVQSPRYKIIEKKQPVAFWCNPISGHNTLYWYLQNLGQGPELLIRYENEEAVDDSQLPKDRFSAERLKGVDSTLKIQPAELGDSAVYLCASSPPGGPNYGYTFGSGTRLTVV.

The J gene is TRBJ2-1, the V gene TRBV5-5, with no clear D. Trimming cost V 4 bases and J 7 bases, with 12 bases left between them. The CDR3 loop spans 13 amino acids. CDR1 and CDR2 from the germline V gene are SGHKS and YYEKEE (reference sequence). The CDR3: CASSPGYGNEQFF. DNA for the CDR3: TGTGCCAGCAGCCCGGGTTACGGGAATGAGCAGTTCTTC.

The J gene is TRBJ1-2, the V gene TRBV7-2, with 9 bases matching TRBD1. With 3 bases clipped from V and 2 bases from J, the junction kept 1 base outside the gene matches. Germline V CDR1 and CDR2: SGHTA, FQGNSA. This CDR3 comprises 14 residues. CDR3: CASSFGTGNYGYTF. In nucleotides, the CDR3 is TGTGCCAGCAGCTTTGGGACAGGGAACTATGGCTACACCTTC.

This sequence joins TRBV19 and TRBJ2-2; TRBD2 might be the D (5 bases). Germline V CDR1 and CDR2: LNHDA, SQIVND (reference sequence). This CDR3 contains 15 residues. Trimming removed 10 bases from V and 5 bases from J, with 20 bases in between. The chain's CDR3 is CATPRVAGDTGELFF. The CDR3, as DNA: TGTGCCACCCCGAGGGTCGCGGGCGATACCGGGGAGCTGTTTTTT.

DNA for the CDR3: TGTGCCTGGACTAGCGGGAGCCACCAAGAGACCCAGTACTTC. Translation: CAWTSGSHQETQYF. This rearrangement joins TRBV30 to TRBJ2-5; 10 bases map to TRBD2. Germline V gene sequence: CDR1 GTSNPN, CDR2 SVGIG (reference sequence). This CDR3 contains 14 residues. The junction had 2 bases not matched to a gene; V was cut back by 4 bases and J by 0 bases.

The rearrangement links TRBV5-1 to TRBJ2-1; possible D gene TRBD1, 5 bases. CDR3 length equals 14 residues. The germline V and J ends were trimmed by 4 bases and 6 bases, with 14 bases remaining between them. The germline V gene encodes CDR1 SGHRS and CDR2 YFSETQ. The CDR3 sequence is CASSEGEKINEQFF. CDR3 nucleotides: TGCGCCAGCAGCGAAGGGGAAAAAATCAATGAGCAGTTCTTC.

J is TRBJ2-7 and V is TRBV30, with a possible D match to TRBD2 (5 bases). Germline CDR1 GTSNPN, CDR2 SVGIG (reference sequence). Trimming pared 1 base from V and 6 bases from J, leaving 7 bases between. The CDR3 is made up of 11 amino acids. CDR3 in amino acids: CAWSGRIEQYF. DNA for the CDR3: TGTGCCTGGAGTGGGAGGATCGAGCAGTACTTC.

The chain uses TRBV6-6 and TRBJ1-4; D ambiguous. The CDR3 has 14 residues. Trimming left V 6 bases short and J 0 bases short, with 8 bases between. Per germline, CDR1 MNHNY and CDR2 SVGAGI (reference sequence). CDR3: CASREDATNEKLFF. The CDR3 DNA sequence: TGTGCCAGCAGAGAGGATGCAACTAATGAAAAACTGTTTTTT.

This clone was picked up one time. The V and J genes are TRBV19 and TRBJ2-3; 8 nucleotides line up with TRBD2. Looked up from germline, CDR1 is LNHDA and CDR2 is SQIVND (reference sequence). The CDR3 extends over 15 amino acids. With V trimmed by 6 bases and J by 2 bases, 7 bases remained unmatched. CDR3 DNA sequence: TGTGCCAGTAGGCTAGCGGGTAGTAACACAGATACGCAGTATTTT. Encoded protein: CASRLAGSNTDTQYF.

The rearrangement uses TRBV3-1 (or the pseudogene TRBV3-2) and TRBJ1-6; D unclear. V gave up 0 bases and J gave up 14 bases, with 17 bases separating them. This CDR3 contains 15 residues. CDR1 is LGHDT and CDR2 is YNNKEL in the germline V gene (reference sequence). The CDR3 protein is CASSQEKRGLRALHF. As DNA, the CDR3 is TGTGCCAGCAGCCAAGAAAAAAGAGGACTGCGGGCCCTCCACTTT.

This chain links TRBV5-5 with TRBJ2-7, with D perhaps matching TRBD2 (6 bases). The CDR3 has 16 amino acids. Trimming removed 4 bases from V and 3 bases from J, with 20 bases in between. CDR1 is SGHKS and CDR2 is YYEKEE in the germline V gene (reference sequence). CDR3 in amino acids: CASSISTGTDIYEQYF. DNA for the CDR3: TGTGCCAGCAGCATATCCACCGGGACTGATATCTACGAGCAGTACTTC.

The genes are TRBV4-1 and TRBJ2-7; 9 positions agree with TRBD2. CDR3 length equals 16 residues. The trim removed 4 bases at V and 5 bases at J, leaving 12 bases unmatched. CDR1 is MGHRA, CDR2 YSYEKL, per germline. This CDR3 reads CASSLQPGLAGNEQYF. The CDR3 DNA sequence: TGCGCCAGCAGCCTCCAACCCGGCCTAGCGGGAAACGAGCAGTACTTC.

The J gene is TRBJ1-2, the V gene TRBV28; D remains ambiguous. The CDR3 is made up of 15 amino acids. With 5 bases removed from V and 7 bases from J, the gap between germline ends came to 20 bases. CDR1 and CDR2 from the germline V gene are MDHEN and SYDVKM. The CDR3 region is CASSTQVPLGGGYTF. CDR3 DNA sequence: TGTGCCAGCAGTACTCAGGTACCATTGGGAGGTGGCTACACCTTC.

V is TRBV6-5 and J is TRBJ1-1; 7 bases agree with TRBD1. The length of the CDR3 is 16 residues. The germline CDR1 and CDR2 sequences are MNHEY and SVGAGI. J was trimmed by 0 bases and V by 2 bases; bases with no gene match: 6. The CDR3 spells CASSYDRDRLNTEAFF. In nucleotides, the CDR3 is TGTGCCAGCAGTTACGACCGGGACAGATTGAACACTGAAGCTTTCTTT.

The gene calls are TRBV18 and TRBJ2-5, with a possible D match to TRBD1 (5 bases). CDR3 length: 13 amino acids. Germline CDR1 KGHSH, CDR2 LQKENI. Trimming pared 1 base from V and 2 bases from J, leaving 5 bases between. In nucleotides, the CDR3 is TGTGCCAGCTCACCACAGGGGCAAGAGACCCAGTACTTC. It is translated as CASSPQGQETQYF.

V and J are TRBV30 and TRBJ1-1; D is ambiguous. The CDR3 totals 15 residues. V lost 1 base to trimming and J lost 0 bases, with 12 bases between them. Germline V lookup: CDR1 GTSNPN, CDR2 SVGIG (reference sequence). CDR3 DNA sequence: TGTGCCTGGAGTGGACGAGGCACCATGAACACTGAAGCTTTCTTT. Amino acid sequence: CAWSGRGTMNTEAFF.

The CDR3 here is CASSMFTSGVYQETQYF. The DNA of the CDR3 is TGTGCCAGTAGTATGTTTACTAGCGGAGTGTACCAAGAGACCCAGTACTTC. The rearrangement uses TRBV19 and TRBJ2-5, with 8 nucleotides matching TRBD2. Per the germline V gene, CDR1 is LNHDA and CDR2 is SQIVND (reference sequence). The CDR3 length is 17 residues. Trimming removed 3 bases from V and 0 bases from J; junction bases left unmatched: 9. Based on the CDR3 plus reference TRBV19 and TRBJ2-5, the full variable domain is DGGITQSPKYLFRKEGQNVTLSCEQNLNHDAMYWYRQDPGQGLRLIYYSQIVNDFQKGDIAEGYSVSREKKESFPLTVTSAQKNPTAFYLCASSMFTSGVYQETQYFGPGTRLLVL.

This rearrangement joins TRBV6-6 to TRBJ1-1; D ambiguous. V dropped 2 bases and J dropped 0 bases, with 13 bases sitting between them. CDR1 and CDR2 (germline): MNHNY, SVGAGI (reference sequence). The CDR3 totals 16 residues. This CDR3 is CASSYGLGRMNTEAFF. The CDR3 nucleotides are TGTGCCAGCAGTTACGGTCTCGGGAGAATGAACACTGAAGCTTTCTTT.

This chain links TRBV5-1 with TRBJ2-7; D remains ambiguous. Germline V gene sequence: CDR1 SGHRS, CDR2 YFSETQ. The CDR3 loop spans 12 amino acids. The V end was cut by 4 bases, the J end by 6 bases, with 11 bases between. The CDR3 region is CASSHYDGEQYF. The DNA for the CDR3 is TGCGCCAGCAGCCACTATGATGGCGAGCAGTACTTC. The complete variable domain, with remaining parts taken from reference TRBV5-1 and TRBJ2-7, reads KAGVTQTPRYLIKTRGQQVTLSCSPISGHRSVSWYQQTPGQGLQFLFEYFSETQRNKGNFPGRFSGRQFSNSRSEMNVSTLELGDSALYLCASSHYDGEQYFGPGTRLTVT.

The chain is built from TRBV5-1 and TRBJ2-2, with 7 bases matching TRBD1. The CDR3 length is 17 residues. Losses at the gene ends were 3 bases for V and 4 bases for J; bases not matched to a gene: 12. Germline CDR1 reads SGHRS; CDR2 reads YFSETQ. Here the CDR3 DNA reads TGCGCCAGCAGCTACCACCTCCAGACAGGGACCACCGGGGAGCTGTTTTTT. Translation: CASSYHLQTGTTGELFF.

This clone was observed once. The gene calls are TRBV20-1 and TRBJ2-1; possibly TRBD2 for D (5 bases). The CDR3 runs to 10 residues. V gave up 7 bases and J gave up 13 bases, with 14 bases separating them. The germline V gene has CDR1 DFQATT and CDR2 SNEGSKA (reference sequence). This chain's CDR3 is CSVARADQFF. The CDR3 coding sequence is TGCAGTGTAGCGCGCGCGGATCAGTTCTTC.

This sequence joins TRBV19 and TRBJ2-1, with TRBD2 matching 11 bases. Germline CDR1 LNHDA, CDR2 SQIVND (reference sequence). CDR3 length: 15 amino acids. The V and J ends lost 9 bases and 4 bases, in that order; junction bases with no gene match: 8. CDR3 protein: CASRGGLAGYNEQFF. DNA of the CDR3: TGTGCCAGCAGAGGAGGACTAGCGGGTTACAATGAGCAGTTCTTC.

In this sample, this clone turned up a few times. This chain links TRBV11-2 with TRBJ2-7, with D possibly being TRBD1 (6 bases). Germline V gene lookup returns CDR1 SGHAT and CDR2 FQNNGV. The CDR3 consists of 14 residues. With 5 bases removed from V and 2 bases from J, the gap between germline ends came to 13 bases. The CDR3 DNA reads TGTGCCAGCAGCGTACAGGGATGGACCTACGAGCAGTACTTC. It yields the protein CASSVQGWTYEQYF.

The rearrangement uses TRBV21-1 and TRBJ2-7; TRBD1 is taken as the D call from the table, unchecked against the DNA. TRBV21-1 is classified as a pseudogene. CDR3 length: 16 amino acids. The DNA of the CDR3 is TGTGCCAGCAGCAAAGAAGGACAGGGGGGAGACTACGAGCAGTACTTC. Residues: CASSKEGQGGDYEQYF.

The chain recombines TRBV2 with TRBJ1-2, with 11 bases identical to TRBD1. The CDR3 extends over 13 amino acids. The junction had 4 bases not matched to a gene; V was cut back by 8 bases and J by 5 bases. Germline CDR1 reads SNHLY; CDR2 reads FYNNEI. The DNA for the CDR3 is TGTGCCAGCGGGACAGGGGGACATTATGGCTACACCTTC. The encoded protein is CASGTGGHYGYTF.

The V and J genes are TRBV12-5 and TRBJ2-5, with 8 bases lining up with TRBD2. This CDR3 has 15 residues. Per the germline V gene, CDR1 is LGHNT and CDR2 is FRNRAP. Trimming cost V 6 bases and J 5 bases; bases outside gene matches: 11. CDR3 coding DNA: TGTGCTAGTGGGTTTACTAGCGGATCCTCGGAGACCCAGTACTTC. It encodes CASGFTSGSSETQYF. The whole variable domain, filled in from reference TRBV12-5 and TRBJ2-5, reads DARVTQTPRHKVTEMGQEVTMRCQPILGHNTVFWYRQTMMQGLELLAYFRNRAPLDDSGMPKDRFSAEMPDATLATLKIQPSEPRDSAVYFCASGFTSGSSETQYFGPGTRLLVL.

The gene calls are TRBV7-9 and TRBJ2-2, with TRBD1 matching over 7 bases. Germline V lookup: CDR1 SEHNR, CDR2 FQNEAQ (reference sequence). This CDR3 is built from 15 residues. V was clipped by 6 bases and J by 7 bases; unmatched bases: 11. The CDR3 coding sequence is TGTGCCAGCAGATACCGGGACAGTATCGACGGGGAGCTGTTTTTT. Encoded protein: CASRYRDSIDGELFF.